Below, 7 T cell receptor beta chains from the same sample are listed, as sequenced in a study of CD4 T cells in relation to SARS-CoV-2 and coronaviruses. Profiled with immunoSEQ multiplex PCR; TCRdb holds only in-frame clones, not every one. The repertoire holds about 28,000 clones, with 74% as singletons. CD4+ T cells from unexposed donors were obtained before the COVID-19 pandemic (2011-2018). Isolation of CD4+ T cells took place after approximately eleven days in culture. These receptors lack a known antigen. Sequenced material: CD4+ T cells from PBMCs, cultured in vitro. These receptors were taken from a human donor in good health.

J is TRBJ2-7 and V is TRBV5-1; D is perhaps TRBD1 or TRBD2 (5 bases each). The CDR3 is 15 residues long. CDR1 and CDR2 from the germline V gene are SGHRS and YFSETQ. Trimming took off 0 bases at V and 7 bases at J, with 17 bases between the two ends. In DNA form, the CDR3 reads TGCGCCAGCAGCTTGGACAAAGGGGCTAGCAAAGAGCAGTACTTC. Residues: CASSLDKGASKEQYF.

The rearrangement links TRBV19 to TRBJ2-2; possible D gene TRBD2, 5 bases. V lost 5 bases to trimming and J lost 6 bases, with 10 bases between them. The CDR3 runs to 13 residues. CDR1 is LNHDA, CDR2 SQIVND, per germline (reference sequence). CDR3 sequence reads: CASSLRESGELFF. In DNA form, the CDR3 reads TGTGCCAGTAGTCTTAGGGAGTCCGGGGAGCTGTTTTTT.

This clone occurred a few times. The chain carries TRBV5-1 and TRBJ2-2; D is undetermined. The germline V gene encodes CDR1 SGHRS and CDR2 YFSETQ. This CDR3 region has 15 residues. The V end was cut by 0 bases, the J end by 6 bases, with 12 bases between. CDR3: CASSLGHRGAGELFF. CDR3 in DNA: TGCGCCAGCAGCTTGGGGCACCGTGGGGCCGGGGAGCTGTTTTTT.

The genes are TRBV5-6 and TRBJ2-3, with TRBD2 as a possible D gene (6 bases). Between the trimmed V and J ends, which lost 1 base and 0 bases, there was a span of 9 bases. The CDR3 contains 15 residues. Germline assignment: CDR1 SGHDT and CDR2 YYEEEE. The CDR3 DNA sequence: TGTGCCAGCAGCTTGTGGGGACTGAGCACAGATACGCAGTATTTT. Its protein is CASSLWGLSTDTQYF.

The chain recombines TRBV6-2 or TRBV6-3 with TRBJ1-4, with TRBD1 as a possible D gene (5 bases). Per the germline V gene, CDR1 is MNHEY and CDR2 is SVGEGT. This CDR3 region has 15 residues. Trimming cost V 4 bases and J 2 bases, with 11 bases left between them. The chain's CDR3 is CASSSGGLTNEKLFF. DNA of the CDR3: TGTGCCAGCAGTTCCGGGGGATTGACTAATGAAAAACTGTTTTTT.

The chain uses TRBV14 and TRBJ1-6; the D is unclear. The CDR3 runs to 13 residues. V was clipped by 0 bases and J by 8 bases, with 5 bases between them. Germline-derived CDR1 and CDR2 are SGHDN and FVKESK. The DNA of the CDR3 is TGTGCCAGCAGCCAAGATGTCGATTCACCCCTCCACTTT. Amino acids: CASSQDVDSPLHF. The variable domain in full, with the rest retrieved from reference TRBV14 and TRBJ1-6, is EAGVTQFPSHSVIEKGQTVTLRCDPISGHDNLYWYRRVMGKEIKFLLHFVKESKQDESGMPNNRFLAERTGGTYSTLKVQPAELEDSGVYFCASSQDVDSPLHFGNGTRLTVT.

The chain employs TRBV9 and TRBJ2-5; D is possibly TRBD1 or TRBD2 (6 bases each). V was shortened by 0 bases and J by 4 bases, with 25 bases between the two germline ends. Germline lookup yields CDR1 SGDLS and CDR2 YYNGEE. CDR3 size: 19 residues. Written as DNA, the CDR3 is TGTGCCAGCAGCGTAGACGGATCAGGGGCCAGGGGACTTGGAGAGACCCAGTACTTC. This codes for CASSVDGSGARGLGETQYF.